This TCR beta chain is drawn from a study of human T cells and chemical hapten exposure (dated by TCRdb to the early 2020s). Some background on the complete study: For sensitization, 2% DPC in acetone was applied to a 2 cm by 2 cm area of upper inner arm skin. Weekly therapeutic DPC doses were additionally applied to the scalp of patients throughout the roughly 25-week study period. Patch testing was performed on the upper back with Finn chambers containing 0.01% DPC, and the patch tests were scored after 6 days according to International Contact Dermatitis Research Group standards. The mostly female patient cohort included alopecia areata with under or over 50% scalp involvement, alopecia totalis and alopecia universalis. Libraries were combined into a pool for sequencing, and differences in TCR yield between samples came mainly from small differences in library volumes within the pool. The study tracked peripheral blood TCR repertoire changes in vivo during primary and secondary sensitization to the hapten diphenylcyclopropenone (DPC) in alopecia patients. Blood samples were taken from patients before sensitization (week 0) and at 2, 6 and about 24 weeks after DPC sensitization. Roughly 30 alopecia patients gave blood for TCR sequencing at one to four time points (pre-sensitization, 2, 6 and 24 weeks). Study-level results and caveats: Alopecia, a presumed autoimmune disease, was present in all patients, so the immune response of the patients might differ from that of healthy individuals. The number of PT1 expanded TCRs positively correlated with patch test score, significant at thresholds 8, 16 and 32 but not 4. After repeated subsampling, the strength of the expansion versus patch-test correlation and the threshold at which it became significant changed. Expanded TCRs formed significantly more large CDR3 similarity clusters than pre-sensitization or healthy control sets, consistent with antigen-driven responses. DPC sensitization did not change how many TCRs were above 1 in 1000 frequency, and no evidence was found of alterations in global repertoire structure.

The library was produced with RACE. Sequencing took place on a NextSeq 500. Library preparation attached unique molecular identifiers to individual cDNA molecules for quantitative, reproducible TCR counting. Each blood RNA sample was used to sequence both TCR alpha and TCR beta chains. The authors' analysis ran thus. The median number of TCRs per sample was some 100,000, ranging from roughly 20,000 to 700,000. The Decombinator software suite was used to annotate the V, J and CDR3 of the TCR reads. Every sample was subsampled to the same number of TCRs (28,000) for the PS versus PT1 abundance plots. Expanded TCRs were defined as absent before sensitization and observed at least eight times at the 2-week time point. TCRdb reprocessing: public reads trimmed at Q25 with fastp, clones called with MiXCR, in-frame beta chains kept. A single entry per CDR3 protein holds the most common genes and DNA from its merged rows. TCRdb, not the authors, supplied the V and J calls. The sample profile shows roughly 64,000 distinct CDR3 sequences; roughly 10% of them were found once. Of the sample, approximately 4.2% is held by the ten largest clones.

This specimen's time point label, per the study, means: pre-sensitization, week 0. The treatment or condition label, read with the paper, signifies: therapeutic diphenylcyclopropenone sensitization with weekly scalp DPC. Blood at each patch-test visit was drawn before the patch test was applied. Eligible patients were aged 18 to 70, diagnosed with alopecia, deemed suitable for DPC therapy, and excluded if pregnant. Total RNA was extracted from unfractionated whole blood that had been collected in Tempus Blood RNA tubes. On this clonotype itself: There is no known antigen for this receptor. There are no base qualities to consult, and no much larger clone falls within one base.

The TCR sequence derives from a woman between 35 and 50 years old with alopecia areata. Some clones in this sample may be carry-over from other donors' samples. This sample comprised whole blood, obtained in connection with sensitization to the hapten diphenylcyclopropenone (DPC).

The nucleotide sequence reads TGTGCCAGCAGTCCTCCCGGGGGTCGCTCTTTAACAGATACGCAGTATTTT. It is translated as CASSPPGGRSLTDTQYF. This chain joins TRBV28 to TRBJ2-3, with a tentative D gene TRBD2 over 6 matching bases. Relative to germline, V is 5 bases shorter and J is 3 bases shorter, with 21 bases between their ends. CDR1 MDHEN and CDR2 SYDVKM are derived from the germline V gene. The CDR3 starts with the cysteine, ends with the phenylalanine, and has 17 residues. Only the CDR3 DNA stays, 51 bases, in frame from base 1.